The entry below gives a single TCR beta chain sequence along with its context. Its antigen remains unknown. Germline CDR1 is SEHNR and CDR2 is FQNEAQ (reference sequence). This CDR3 spans 15 amino acids. V dropped 4 bases and J dropped 0 bases, with 13 bases sitting between them. The sample originates from a study of shared clonotypes between healthy human individuals. Study at large: Each donor's CD4 naive and CD4 memory cells filled three plates apiece, CD8 naive two, and CD8 memory one. Study findings and constraints: Relative to their counterparts shared across all four donors, non-shared clonotypes exhibited diminished generation probabilities.

Naive CD45RA+ and memory CD45RA-negative subsets were split from CD4+ cells. The table came from immunoSEQ multiplex PCR; TCRdb's copy has only in-frame clones and leaves some out. The data contain fewer than 1.6 million clones, about 98.5% of them singletons. The clonotype was recovered from a man aged 25-45 years in good health. Sequencing was done on a sample of naive CD4+ T cells sorted from blood. The subset is: CD45RA+ positively selected. This rearrangement joins TRBV7-9 to TRBJ2-7, with D perhaps matching TRBD2 (5 bases). CDR3 in amino acids: CASSSLGGYSYEQYF. The DNA of the CDR3 is TGTGCCAGCAGCTCCCTGGGCGGGTACTCCTACGAGCAGTACTTC.